The sequence of this T cell receptor (beta chain) was determined in a study of blood T cell repertoires in COVID-19. Under the authors' procedure: Nucleated cell counts were estimated from reference gene primer amplification. The method was immunoSEQ multiplex PCR; TCRdb's version includes in-frame clones alone and lacks a portion of them. V and J calls plus clone size are reproduced from that table; the DNA served to infer D and trimming. The table lists 250,000 to 350,000 clones, about 88% of them singletons, with around 1.6% in the top ten. There are 17 residues in the CDR3. The V and J ends lost 2 bases and 4 bases, in that order; junction bases with no gene match: 11. CDR1 and CDR2 from the germline V gene are MNHEY and SMNVEV (reference sequence). Patients of the Seattle cohort, enrolled during active infection, were followed longitudinally.

The sample comprised peripheral blood. J is TRBJ1-1 and V is TRBV27; 9 bases are a match to TRBD1. This TCR came from a human donor with COVID-19, enrolled during active disease. The donor label of this sample is uncertain. Here the CDR3 reads CASSLTPSTGGFTEAFF. The DNA for the CDR3 is TGTGCCAGCAGTTTAACCCCCTCGACAGGGGGGTTCACTGAAGCTTTCTTT.